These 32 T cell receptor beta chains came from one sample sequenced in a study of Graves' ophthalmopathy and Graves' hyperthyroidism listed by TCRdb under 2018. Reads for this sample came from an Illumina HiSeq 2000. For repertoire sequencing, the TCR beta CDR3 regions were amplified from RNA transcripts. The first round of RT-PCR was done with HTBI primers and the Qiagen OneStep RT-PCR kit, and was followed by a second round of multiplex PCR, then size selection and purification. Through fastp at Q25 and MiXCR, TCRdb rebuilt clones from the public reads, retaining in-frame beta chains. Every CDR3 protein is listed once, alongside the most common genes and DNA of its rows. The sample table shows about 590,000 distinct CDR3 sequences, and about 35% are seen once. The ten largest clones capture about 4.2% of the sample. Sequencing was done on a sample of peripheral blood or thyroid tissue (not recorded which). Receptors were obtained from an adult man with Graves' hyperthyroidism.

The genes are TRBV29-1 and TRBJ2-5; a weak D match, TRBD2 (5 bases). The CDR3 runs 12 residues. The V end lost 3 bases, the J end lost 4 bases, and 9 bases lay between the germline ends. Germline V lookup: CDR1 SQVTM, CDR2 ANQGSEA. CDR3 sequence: CSVEGRGETQYF. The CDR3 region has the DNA TGCAGCGTTGAGGGCCGGGGAGAGACCCAGTACTTC.

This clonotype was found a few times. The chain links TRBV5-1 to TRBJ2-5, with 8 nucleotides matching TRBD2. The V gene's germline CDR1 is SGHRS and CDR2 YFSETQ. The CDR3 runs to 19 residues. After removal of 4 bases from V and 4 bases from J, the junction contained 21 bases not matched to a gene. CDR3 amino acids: CASSQGGSGSPLLTETQYF. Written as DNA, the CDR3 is TGCGCCAGCAGCCAAGGGGGGAGCGGGAGCCCCCTTTTGACAGAGACCCAGTACTTC.

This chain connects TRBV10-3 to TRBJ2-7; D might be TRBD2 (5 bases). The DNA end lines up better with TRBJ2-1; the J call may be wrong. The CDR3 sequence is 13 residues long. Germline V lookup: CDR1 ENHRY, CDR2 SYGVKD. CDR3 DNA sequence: TGTGCCATCAGTGAAAGCGCGAGAGGGGAGCAGTTCTTC. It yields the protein CAISESARGEQFF.

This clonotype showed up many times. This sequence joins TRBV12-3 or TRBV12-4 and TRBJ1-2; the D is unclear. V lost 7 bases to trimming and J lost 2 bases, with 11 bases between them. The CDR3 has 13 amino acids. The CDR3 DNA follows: TGTGCCAGCATCGAGGGCGGAAACTATGGCTACACCTTC. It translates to CASIEGGNYGYTF.

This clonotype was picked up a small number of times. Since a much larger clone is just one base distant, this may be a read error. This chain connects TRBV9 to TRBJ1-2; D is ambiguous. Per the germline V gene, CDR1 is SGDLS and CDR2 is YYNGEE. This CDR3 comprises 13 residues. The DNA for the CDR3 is TGTGCCGGCAGCGAGGGCGGGCCTAGGGGCTACACCTTC. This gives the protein CAGSEGGPRGYTF.

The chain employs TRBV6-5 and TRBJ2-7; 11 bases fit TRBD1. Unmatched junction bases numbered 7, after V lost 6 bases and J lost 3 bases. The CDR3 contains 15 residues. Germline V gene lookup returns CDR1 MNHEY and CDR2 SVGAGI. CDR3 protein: CASRSRDRGDYEQYF. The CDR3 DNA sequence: TGTGCCAGCAGGAGCCGGGACAGGGGGGACTACGAGCAGTACTTC.

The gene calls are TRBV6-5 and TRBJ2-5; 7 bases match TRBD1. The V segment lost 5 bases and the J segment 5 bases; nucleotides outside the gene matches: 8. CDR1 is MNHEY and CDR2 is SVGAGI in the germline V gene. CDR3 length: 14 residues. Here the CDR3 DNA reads TGTGCCAGCAGTGGGATCTACAGGGGTGAGACCCAGTACTTC. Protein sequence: CASSGIYRGETQYF.

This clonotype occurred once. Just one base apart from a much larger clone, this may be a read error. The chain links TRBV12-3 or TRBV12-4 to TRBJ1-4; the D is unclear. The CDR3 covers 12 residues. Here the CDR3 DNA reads TGTGCCAGCTCCGGTCCTAATGAAAAACCGTTTTTT. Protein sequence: CASSGPNEKPFF.

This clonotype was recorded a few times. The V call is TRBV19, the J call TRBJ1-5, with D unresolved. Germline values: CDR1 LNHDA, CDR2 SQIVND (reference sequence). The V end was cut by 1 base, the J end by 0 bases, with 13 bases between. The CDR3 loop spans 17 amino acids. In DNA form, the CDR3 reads TGTGCCAGTAGTATAGTCGGAGGAGGATATAGCAATCAGCCCCAGCATTTT. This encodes CASSIVGGGYSNQPQHF.

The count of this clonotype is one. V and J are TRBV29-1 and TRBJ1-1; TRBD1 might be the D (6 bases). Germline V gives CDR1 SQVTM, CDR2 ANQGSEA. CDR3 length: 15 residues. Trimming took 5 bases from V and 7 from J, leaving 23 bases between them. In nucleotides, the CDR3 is TGCAGCGTTCCCCTAGCGGGGGGCTCCTACAATGAAGCTTTCTTT. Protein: CSVPLAGGSYNEAFF.

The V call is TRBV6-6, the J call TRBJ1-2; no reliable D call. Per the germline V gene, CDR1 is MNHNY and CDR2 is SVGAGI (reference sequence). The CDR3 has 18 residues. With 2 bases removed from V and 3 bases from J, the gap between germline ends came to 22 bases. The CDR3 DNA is TGTGCCAGCAGTTACGGAGGGTTCGAGCAAATCCCACACTATGGCTACACCTTC. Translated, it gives CASSYGGFEQIPHYGYTF.

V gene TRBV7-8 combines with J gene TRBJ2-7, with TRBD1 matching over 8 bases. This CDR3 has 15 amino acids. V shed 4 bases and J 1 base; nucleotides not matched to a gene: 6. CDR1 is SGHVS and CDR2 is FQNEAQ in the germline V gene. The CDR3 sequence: CASSSGQGPSYEQYF. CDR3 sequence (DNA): TGTGCCAGCAGCTCAGGACAGGGCCCTTCCTACGAGCAGTACTTC. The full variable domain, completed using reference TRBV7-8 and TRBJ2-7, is GAGVSQSPRYKVAKRGQDVALRCDPISGHVSLFWYQQALGQGPEFLTYFQNEAQLDKSGLPSDRFFAERPEGSVSTLKIQRTQQEDSAVYLCASSSGQGPSYEQYFGPGTRLTVT.

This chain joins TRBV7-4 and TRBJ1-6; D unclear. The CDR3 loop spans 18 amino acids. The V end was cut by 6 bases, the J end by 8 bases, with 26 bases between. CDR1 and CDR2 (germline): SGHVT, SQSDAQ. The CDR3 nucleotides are TGTGCCAGCAGGTCGGGCCCGACGGAGTGGAGTAAACATTCACCCCTCCACTTT. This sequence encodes CASRSGPTEWSKHSPLHF.

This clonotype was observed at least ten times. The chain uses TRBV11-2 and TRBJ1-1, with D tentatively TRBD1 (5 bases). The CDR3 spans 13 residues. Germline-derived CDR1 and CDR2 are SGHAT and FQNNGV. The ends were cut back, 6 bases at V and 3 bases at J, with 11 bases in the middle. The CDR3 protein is CASRGGWHTEAFF. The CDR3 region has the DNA TGTGCCAGCAGGGGGGGATGGCACACTGAAGCTTTCTTT.

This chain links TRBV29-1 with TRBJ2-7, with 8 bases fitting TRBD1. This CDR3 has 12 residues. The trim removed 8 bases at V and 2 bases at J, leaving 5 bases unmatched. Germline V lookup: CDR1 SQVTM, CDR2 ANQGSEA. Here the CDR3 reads CSSWTGTYEQYF. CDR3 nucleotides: TGCAGCTCCTGGACAGGGACCTACGAGCAGTACTTC.

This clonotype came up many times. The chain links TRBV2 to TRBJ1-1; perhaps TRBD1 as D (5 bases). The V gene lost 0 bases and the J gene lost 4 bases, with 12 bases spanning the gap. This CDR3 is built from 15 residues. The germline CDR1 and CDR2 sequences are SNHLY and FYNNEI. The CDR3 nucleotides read TGTGCCAGCAGTGAAGCGCCGGGGGTGGGCACTGAAGCTTTCTTT. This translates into CASSEAPGVGTEAFF.

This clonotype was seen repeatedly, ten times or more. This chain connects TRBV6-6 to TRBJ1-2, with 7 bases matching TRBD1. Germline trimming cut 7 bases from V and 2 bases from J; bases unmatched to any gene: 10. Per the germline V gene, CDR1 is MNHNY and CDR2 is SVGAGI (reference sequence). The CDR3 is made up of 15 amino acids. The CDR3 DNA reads TGTGCCAGCACCGACCGACAGGGCTTGAACTATGGCTACACCTTC. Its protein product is CASTDRQGLNYGYTF.

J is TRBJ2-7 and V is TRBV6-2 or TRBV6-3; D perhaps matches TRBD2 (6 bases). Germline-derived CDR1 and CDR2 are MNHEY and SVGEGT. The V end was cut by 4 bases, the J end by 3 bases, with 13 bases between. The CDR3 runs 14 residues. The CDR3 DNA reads TGTGCCAGCAGTTCTGCGGGGACCGACTACGAGCAGTACTTC. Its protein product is CASSSAGTDYEQYF.

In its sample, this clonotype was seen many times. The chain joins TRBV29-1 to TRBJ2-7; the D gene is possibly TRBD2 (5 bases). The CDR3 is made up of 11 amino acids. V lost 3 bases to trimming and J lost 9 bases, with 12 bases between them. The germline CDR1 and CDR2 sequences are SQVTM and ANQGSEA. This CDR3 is CSVDLVEGQYF. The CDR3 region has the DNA TGCAGCGTTGACCTCGTAGAGGGGCAGTACTTC.

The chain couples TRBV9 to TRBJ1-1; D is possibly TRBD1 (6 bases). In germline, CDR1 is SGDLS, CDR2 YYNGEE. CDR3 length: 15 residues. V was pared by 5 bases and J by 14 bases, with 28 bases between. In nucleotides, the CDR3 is TGTGCCAGCAGGCCGGGGGGGGGGGCCTACAATGAGCAGTTCTTT. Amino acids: CASRPGGGAYNEQFF.

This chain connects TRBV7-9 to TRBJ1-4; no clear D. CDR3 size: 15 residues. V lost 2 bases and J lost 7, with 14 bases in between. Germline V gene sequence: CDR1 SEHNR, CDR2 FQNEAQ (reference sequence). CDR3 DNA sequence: TGTGCCAGCAGCTTATTCGGGGAAGTGAGTGAAAAACTGTTTTTT. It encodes CASSLFGEVSEKLFF.

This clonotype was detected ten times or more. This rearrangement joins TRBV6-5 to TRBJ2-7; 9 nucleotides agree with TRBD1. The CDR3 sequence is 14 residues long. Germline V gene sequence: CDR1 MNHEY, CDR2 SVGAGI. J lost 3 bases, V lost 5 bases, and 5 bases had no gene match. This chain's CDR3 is CASSAGTGNYEQYF. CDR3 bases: TGTGCCAGCAGTGCCGGGACAGGGAACTACGAGCAGTACTTC.

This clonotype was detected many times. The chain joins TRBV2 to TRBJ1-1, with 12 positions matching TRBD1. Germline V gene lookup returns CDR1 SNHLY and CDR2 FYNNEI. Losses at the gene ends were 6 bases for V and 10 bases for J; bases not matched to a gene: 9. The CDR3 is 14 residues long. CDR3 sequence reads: CASRVGGQGAGAFF. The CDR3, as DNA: TGTGCCAGCAGAGTGGGGGGACAGGGGGCTGGAGCTTTCTTT. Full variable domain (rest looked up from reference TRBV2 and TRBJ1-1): EPEVTQTPSHQVTQMGQEVILRCVPISNHLYFYWYRQILGQKVEFLVSFYNNEISEKSEIFDDQFSVERPDGSNFTLKIRSTKLEDSAMYFCASRVGGQGAGAFFGQGTRLTVV.

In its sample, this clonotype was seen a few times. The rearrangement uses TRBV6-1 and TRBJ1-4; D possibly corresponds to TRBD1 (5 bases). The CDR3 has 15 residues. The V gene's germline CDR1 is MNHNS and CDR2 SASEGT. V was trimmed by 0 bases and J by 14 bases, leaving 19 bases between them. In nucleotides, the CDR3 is TGTGCCAGCAGTGAAGCTGAGGGGAGCATAGAGGGGCTGTTTTTT. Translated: CASSEAEGSIEGLFF.

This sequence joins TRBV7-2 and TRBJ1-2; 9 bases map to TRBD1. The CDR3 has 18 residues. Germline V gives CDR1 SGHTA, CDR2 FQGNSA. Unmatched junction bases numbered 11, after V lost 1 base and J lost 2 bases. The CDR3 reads CASSLGLWKTGGNYGYTF. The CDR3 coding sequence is TGTGCCAGCAGCTTAGGATTATGGAAAACAGGGGGCAACTATGGCTACACCTTC.

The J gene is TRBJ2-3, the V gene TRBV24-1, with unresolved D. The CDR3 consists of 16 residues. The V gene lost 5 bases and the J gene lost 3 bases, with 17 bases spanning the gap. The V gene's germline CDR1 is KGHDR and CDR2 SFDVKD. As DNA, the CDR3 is TGTGCCACCAGTGGTCGGAAACCCCGTGGGACAGATACGCAGTATTTT. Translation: CATSGRKPRGTDTQYF.

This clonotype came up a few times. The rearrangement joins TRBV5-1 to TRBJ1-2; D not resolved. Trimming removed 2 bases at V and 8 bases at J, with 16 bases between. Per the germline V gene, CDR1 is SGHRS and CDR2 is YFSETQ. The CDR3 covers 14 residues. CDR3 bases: TGCGCCAGCAGCTTAAAGGGAGTCTCTCGGGGCTACACCTTC. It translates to CASSLKGVSRGYTF.

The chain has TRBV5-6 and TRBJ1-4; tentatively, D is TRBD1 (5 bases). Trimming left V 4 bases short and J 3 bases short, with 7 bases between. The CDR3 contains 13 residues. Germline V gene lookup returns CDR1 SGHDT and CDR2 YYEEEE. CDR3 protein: CASSRQPNEKLFF. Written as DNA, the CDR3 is TGTGCCAGCAGCCGACAGCCTAATGAAAAACTGTTTTTT. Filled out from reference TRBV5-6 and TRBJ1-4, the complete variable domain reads DAGVTQSPTHLIKTRGQQVTLRCSPKSGHDTVSWYQQALGQGPQFIFQYYEEEERQRGNFPDRFSGHQFPNYSSELNVNALLLGDSALYLCASSRQPNEKLFFGSGTQLSVL.

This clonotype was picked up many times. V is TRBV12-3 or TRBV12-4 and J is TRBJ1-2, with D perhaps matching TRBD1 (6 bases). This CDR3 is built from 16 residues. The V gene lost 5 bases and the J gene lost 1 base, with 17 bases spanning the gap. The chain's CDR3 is CASSAATGRRNYGYTF. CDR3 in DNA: TGTGCCAGCAGTGCCGCTACAGGGAGGCGTAACTATGGCTACACCTTC.

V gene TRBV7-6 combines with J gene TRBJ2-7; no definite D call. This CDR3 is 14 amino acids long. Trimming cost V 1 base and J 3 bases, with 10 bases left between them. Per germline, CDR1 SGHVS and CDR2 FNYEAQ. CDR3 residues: CASSLVGWDYEQYF. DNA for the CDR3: TGTGCCAGCAGCTTAGTGGGGTGGGACTACGAGCAGTACTTC.

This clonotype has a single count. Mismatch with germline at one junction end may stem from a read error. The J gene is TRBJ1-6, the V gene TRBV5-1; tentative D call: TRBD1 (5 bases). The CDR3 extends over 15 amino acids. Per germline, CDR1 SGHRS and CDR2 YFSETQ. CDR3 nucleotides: TGCGCCGGCAGCTTGGCGCAGGGTGTACAGCCACCCCTCCACTTT. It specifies CAGSLAQGVQPPLHF.

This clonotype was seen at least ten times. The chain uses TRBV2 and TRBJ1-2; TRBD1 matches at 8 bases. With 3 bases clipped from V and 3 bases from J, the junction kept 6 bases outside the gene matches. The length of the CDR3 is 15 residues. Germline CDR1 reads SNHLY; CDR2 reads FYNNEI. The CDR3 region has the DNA TGTGCCAGCAGTGAGGGGAACAGGGGGGACTATGGCTACACCTTC. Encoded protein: CASSEGNRGDYGYTF.